This T cell receptor beta chain was captured in a study of blood T cell repertoires in COVID-19. Study context: Specimens from acute and convalescent COVID-19 originated in the United States, Italy and Spain.

CDR1 is LGHNA, CDR2 YNFKEQ, per germline. This CDR3 comprises 16 residues. The V and J ends lost 3 bases and 10 bases, in that order; junction bases with no gene match: 12. Authors' processing steps: Counts of nucleated cells, estimated from reference gene primer amplification, were obtained. The protocol was immunoSEQ multiplex PCR, while the TCRdb copy is restricted to in-frame clones and leaves out a portion. The V and J calls and the clone size are those of that table, but D and trimming were determined from the DNA. The repertoire holds about 48,000 clones, with more than 70% as singletons. This clonotype originated in a human donor in a cohort sampled during active COVID-19. The chain couples TRBV4-2 to TRBJ2-1; 10 bases align to TRBD2. The sequenced material came from peripheral blood. The CDR3 region is CASSQELAGALREQFF. CDR3 DNA sequence: TGTGCCAGCAGCCAGGAGCTAGCGGGGGCCCTACGGGAGCAGTTCTTC.